One sample yielded the 18 T cell receptor beta chains listed below, sequenced in a study of blood T cell repertoires in COVID-19. The table came from immunoSEQ multiplex PCR; TCRdb's copy has only in-frame clones and leaves some out. This repertoire shows about 70,000 clones, roughly nine tenths found once; its top ten account for 3.5% to 5%. Sequencing was carried out using peripheral blood. Receptors originate from a man between 65 and 85 years old with active COVID-19.

The V gene is TRBV19, the J gene TRBJ1-2; TRBD1 might be the D (6 bases). V was trimmed by 10 bases and J by 7 bases, leaving 19 bases between them. This CDR3 is 13 amino acids long. Germline CDR1 and CDR2: LNHDA and SQIVND (reference sequence). The CDR3 protein is CATRRGGAGGYTF. The CDR3 DNA is TGTGCCACTCGGAGGGGGGGCGCGGGTGGCTACACCTTC.

CDR3 in amino acids: CASSGRPNTEAFF. The CDR3 nucleotides read TGTGCCAGCAGTGGGAGACCAAACACTGAAGCTTTCTTT. The V and J genes are TRBV28 and TRBJ1-1; D remains ambiguous. The CDR3 length is 13 residues. V was clipped by 5 bases and J by 2 bases, with 9 bases between them. The germline CDR1 and CDR2 sequences are MDHEN and SYDVKM.

This rearrangement joins TRBV6-4 to TRBJ2-2, with 11 positions matching TRBD2. This CDR3 comprises 15 residues. The V segment lost 4 bases and the J segment 6 bases; nucleotides outside the gene matches: 4. Germline loops: CDR1 MRHNA, CDR2 SNTAGT. The CDR3 region has the DNA TGTGCCAGCAGTGTGCTAGCGGGAGGCGCCGGGGAGCTGTTTTTT. Protein: CASSVLAGGAGELFF.

DNA for the CDR3: TGCAGCGTTGAACTGGGACAGGGGATCTATGGCTACACCTTC. Its translation: CSVELGQGIYGYTF. The chain employs TRBV29-1 and TRBJ1-2, with 10 bases aligning to TRBD1. The CDR3 sequence is 14 residues long. The germline V gene has CDR1 SQVTM and CDR2 ANQGSEA. The V segment lost 2 bases and the J segment 4 bases; nucleotides outside the gene matches: 4.

The chain has TRBV19 and TRBJ1-6; 8 bases align to TRBD1. CDR3 length: 15 residues. Per germline, CDR1 LNHDA and CDR2 SQIVND (reference sequence). J gave up 7 bases and V 3 bases, and 5 bases lay outside the gene matches. CDR3 sequence (DNA): TGTGCCAGTAGTATGGGGGACAGGCCCAATTCACCCCTCCACTTT. Translation: CASSMGDRPNSPLHF.

This chain links TRBV7-2 with TRBJ1-5; TRBD1 agrees at 7 bases. CDR3 length: 14 amino acids. After removal of 4 bases from V and 6 bases from J, the junction contained 6 bases not matched to a gene. Per germline, CDR1 SGHTA and CDR2 FQGNSA. CDR3 amino acids: CASSSRTGSQPQHF. CDR3 nucleotides: TGTGCCAGCAGCTCCCGGACAGGAAGTCAGCCCCAGCATTTT.

This chain joins TRBV6-5 and TRBJ1-2; weak D call: TRBD1 (5 bases). This CDR3 region has 14 residues. Trimming removed 6 bases at V and 13 bases at J, with 24 bases between. Germline CDR1 MNHEY, CDR2 SVGAGI. CDR3 amino acids: CASSTGVGQAGCTF. CDR3 DNA sequence: TGTGCCAGCAGCACGGGGGTGGGGCAGGCCGGGTGCACCTTC.

The rearrangement uses TRBV19 and TRBJ2-7, with D maybe TRBD1 (6 bases). V was cut by 3 bases and J by 0 bases, with 12 bases left in between. Germline CDR1 is LNHDA and CDR2 is SQIVND (reference sequence). The CDR3 sequence is 15 residues long. The CDR3 protein is CASSIGQGYSYEQYF. For the CDR3, the DNA is TGTGCCAGTAGTATCGGGCAGGGGTACTCCTACGAGCAGTACTTC.

The chain uses TRBV11-3 and TRBJ2-1, with a possible D match to TRBD1 (5 bases). Trimming shortened V by 5 bases and J by 3 bases, and 14 bases separated the two germline ends. The CDR3 spans 15 residues. Per germline, CDR1 SGHNT and CDR2 YENEEA. The CDR3 loop is CASSPPQGVYNEQFF. The CDR3 DNA reads TGTGCCAGCAGCCCCCCGCAGGGTGTCTACAATGAGCAGTTCTTC.

The V and J genes are TRBV7-9 and TRBJ2-7; the D is unclear. The length of the CDR3 is 12 residues. Germline lookup yields CDR1 SEHNR and CDR2 FQNEAQ (reference sequence). The V gene lost 4 bases and the J gene lost 7 bases, with 11 bases spanning the gap. The CDR3 spells CASSSEMREQYF. For the CDR3, the DNA is TGTGCCAGCAGCTCGGAGATGAGGGAGCAGTACTTC.

This clone was seen only a few times. The chain couples TRBV5-1 to TRBJ1-2, with unresolved D. The CDR3 extends over 13 amino acids. Germline-derived CDR1 and CDR2 are SGHRS and YFSETQ. Trimming pared 3 bases from V and 3 bases from J, leaving 9 bases between. The CDR3 DNA sequence: TGCGCCAGCAGCTCGACACTCGACTATGGCTACACCTTC. As protein: CASSSTLDYGYTF.

V usage is TRBV7-2 and J usage is TRBJ1-5; possible D gene TRBD1, 5 bases. The CDR3 is made up of 13 amino acids. V was clipped by 2 bases and J by 11 bases, with 13 bases between them. Germline CDR1 reads SGHTA; CDR2 reads FQGNSA. This chain's CDR3 is CASSLWLGGTQHF. CDR3 nucleotide sequence: TGTGCCAGCAGCTTATGGCTGGGGGGGACCCAGCATTTT.

The chain couples TRBV19 to TRBJ2-2; 10 positions agree with TRBD2. J gave up 6 bases and V 10 bases, and 8 bases lay outside the gene matches. This CDR3 is 14 amino acids long. The V gene's germline CDR1 is LNHDA and CDR2 SQIVND (reference sequence). CDR3 in amino acids: CATRPSGSPGELFF. The DNA of the CDR3 is TGTGCCACCCGGCCTAGCGGGAGCCCCGGGGAGCTGTTTTTT.

The chain has TRBV19 and TRBJ2-3; unclear D gene. V lost 3 bases, J lost 0 bases, and 10 bases lay in between. Per germline, CDR1 LNHDA and CDR2 SQIVND (reference sequence). The CDR3 extends over 15 amino acids. The CDR3 nucleotides read TGTGCCAGTAGTATGGGCACCTCTAGCACAGATACGCAGTATTTT. Protein product: CASSMGTSSTDTQYF.

The chain has TRBV4-1 and TRBJ2-5; the D gene is possibly TRBD2 (6 bases). CDR3 length: 14 amino acids. Trimming removed 0 bases from V and 5 bases from J, with 10 bases in between. Per the germline V gene, CDR1 is MGHRA and CDR2 is YSYEKL. The CDR3 DNA sequence: TGCGCCAGCAGCCAAGACGCAGGGAGGGAGACCCAGTACTTC. Protein sequence: CASSQDAGRETQYF.

The chain carries TRBV4-2 and TRBJ1-1; maybe TRBD1 (5 bases). The CDR3 spans 13 residues. Germline CDR1 reads LGHNA; CDR2 reads YNFKEQ. The V and J ends lost 1 base and 6 bases respectively, with 9 bases between them. The CDR3 protein is CASSQGRVAEAFF. The CDR3 bases are TGTGCCAGCAGCCAAGGCAGGGTGGCTGAAGCTTTCTTT.

This clone was counted between two and nine times. The rearrangement joins TRBV4-2 to TRBJ2-7, with 12 bases matching TRBD2. Germline values: CDR1 LGHNA, CDR2 YNFKEQ. V was pared by 1 base and J by 6 bases, with 4 bases of the junction left unmatched. This CDR3 is 15 amino acids long. The CDR3 DNA reads as TGTGCCAGCAGCCAAGGACTAGCGGGAGATGTCGAGCAGTACTTC. Translated, it gives CASSQGLAGDVEQYF.

The V gene is TRBV30, the J gene TRBJ2-1; TRBD2 agrees at 14 bases. V was clipped by 2 bases and J by 7 bases; unmatched bases: 4. CDR1 is GTSNPN, CDR2 SVGIG, per germline (reference sequence). CDR3 length equals 15 residues. For the CDR3, the DNA is TGTGCCTGGAGTCTGGGACTAGCGGGAGCAAATGAGCAGTTCTTC. It encodes CAWSLGLAGANEQFF.